This T cell receptor (beta chain) was identified during a study of T cells after yellow fever vaccination. Across the whole study: Each low-cell-number fraction was prepared by means of SMART-Seq v4 Ultra Low Input. Findings and caveats of the study: Any FACS-sorted repertoire could hold abundant clonotypes that contaminate it from the bulk population. Overlap between CD4 and CD8 compartments was detected for a small share of clonotypes. Reappearance after the booster was seen for most primary-vaccination clones, at more than 95% CD4 and around 90% CD8.

Each CDR3 protein gets one entry after TCRdb re-called the 5' RACE reads with MiXCR. The top ten clones hold 40% to 45% of a sample with some 120,000 distinct CDR3 sequences, around 15% of them seen once. Looked up from germline, CDR1 is SEHNR and CDR2 is FQNEAQ (reference sequence). Trimming cost V 4 bases and J 10 bases, with 11 bases left between them. The CDR3 consists of 11 residues. As concerns this clonotype: Its target is unknown.

The TCR sequence derives from a man in his late teens or twenties who received the YFV17D yellow fever vaccine. Sequenced here: CD8+ T cells sorted from PBMCs, sampled 5 days after the yellow fever booster vaccination. V usage is TRBV7-9 and J usage is TRBJ2-7; D remains unclear. In DNA, the CDR3 is TGTGCCAGCAGCTCCCCAGTCGTTCAGTACTTC. Its translation: CASSSPVVQYF.